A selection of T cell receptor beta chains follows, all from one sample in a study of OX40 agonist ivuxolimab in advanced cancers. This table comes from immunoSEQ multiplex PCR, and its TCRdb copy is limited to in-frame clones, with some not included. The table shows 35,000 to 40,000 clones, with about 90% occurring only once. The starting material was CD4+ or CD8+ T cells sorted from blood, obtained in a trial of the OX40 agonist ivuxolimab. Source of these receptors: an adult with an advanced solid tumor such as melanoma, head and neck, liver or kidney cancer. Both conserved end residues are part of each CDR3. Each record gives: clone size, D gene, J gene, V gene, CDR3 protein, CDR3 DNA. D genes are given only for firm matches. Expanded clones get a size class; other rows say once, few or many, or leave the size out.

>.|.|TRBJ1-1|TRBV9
CASSPGPGKAFF
TGTGCCAGCAGCCCCGGACCCGGGAAAGCTTTCTTT
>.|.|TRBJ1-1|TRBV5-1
CASSLRPDTEAFF
TGCGCCAGCAGCTTGAGGCCGGACACTGAAGCTTTCTTT
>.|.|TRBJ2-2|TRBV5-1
CASSDKGGNTGELFF
TGCGCCAGCAGCGATAAAGGGGGGAACACCGGGGAGCTGTTTTTT
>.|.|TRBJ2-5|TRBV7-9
CASSKSQGLETQYF
TGTGCCAGCAGCAAATCCCAGGGTTTGGAGACCCAGTACTTC
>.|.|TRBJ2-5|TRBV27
CASSLSTQGLETQYF
TGTGCCAGCAGTTTATCGACCCAGGGGCTTGAGACCCAGTACTTC
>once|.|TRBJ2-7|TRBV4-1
CASSQVATGVGTREQYF
TGCGCCAGCAGCCAAGTTGCTACGGGAGTGGGGACGCGCGAGCAGTACTTC
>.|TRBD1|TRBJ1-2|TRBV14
CASSIYRGSHGYTF
TGTGCCAGCAGCATATACAGGGGATCCCATGGCTACACCTTC
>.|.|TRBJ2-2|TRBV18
CASSPRVSGELFF
TGTGCCAGCTCACCCAGGGTTTCCGGGGAGCTGTTTTTT
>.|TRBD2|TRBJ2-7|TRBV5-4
CASSLVGGRAYEQYF
TGTGCCAGCAGCTTGGTTGGCGGGAGGGCCTACGAGCAGTACTTC
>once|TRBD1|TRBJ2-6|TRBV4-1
CASSQVGGQGVPGANVLTF
TGCGCCAGCAGCCAAGTAGGGGGACAGGGTGTCCCTGGGGCCAACGTCCTGACTTTC
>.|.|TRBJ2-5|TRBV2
CASSGGQHYF
TGTGCCAGCAGTGGAGGCCAGCATTACTTC
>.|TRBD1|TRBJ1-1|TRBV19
CASSMGQVNTEAFF
TGTGCCAGTAGTATGGGACAGGTTAACACTGAAGCTTTCTTT
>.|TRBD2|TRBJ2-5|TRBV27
CASSETSGRETQYF
TGTGCCAGCAGTGAGACTAGCGGGAGAGAGACCCAGTACTTC
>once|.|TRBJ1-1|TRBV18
CASSNQGNMNTEAFF
TGTGCCAGCTCCAACCAGGGAAATATGAACACTGAAGCTTTCTTT
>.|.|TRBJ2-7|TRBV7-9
CASSRRDQAYEQYF
TGTGCCAGCAGCCGCCGGGACCAAGCCTACGAGCAGTACTTC
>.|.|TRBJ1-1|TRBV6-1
CASSEALEVNTEAFF
TGTGCCAGCAGTGAAGCATTGGAGGTGAACACTGAAGCTTTCTTT
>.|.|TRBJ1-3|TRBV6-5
CASSSDPSSGNTIYF
TGTGCCAGCAGTTCGGACCCCAGCTCTGGAAACACCATATATTTT
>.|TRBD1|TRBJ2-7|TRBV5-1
CASSWGQGAAEQYF
TGCGCCAGCAGCTGGGGACAGGGGGCAGCCGAGCAGTACTTC
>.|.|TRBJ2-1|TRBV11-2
CASSDLGYEQFF
TGTGCCAGCAGCGACCTCGGGTATGAGCAGTTCTTC
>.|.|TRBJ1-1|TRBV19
CASSKDLRYTEAFF
TGTGCCAGTAGTAAAGACCTTCGGTACACTGAAGCTTTCTTT
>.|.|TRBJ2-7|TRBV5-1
CASSPRQSGYEQYF
TGCGCCAGCAGCCCTCGACAGAGCGGCTACGAGCAGTACTTC
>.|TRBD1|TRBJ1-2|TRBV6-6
CASGDRGHYGYTF
TGTGCCAGCGGGGACAGGGGGCACTATGGCTACACCTTC
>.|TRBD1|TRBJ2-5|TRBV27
CASSLTGEETQYF
TGTGCCAGCAGTTTAACAGGGGAAGAGACCCAGTACTTC
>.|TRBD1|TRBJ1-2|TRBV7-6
CASSSRDRGNYGYTF
TGTGCCAGCAGCTCCCGGGACAGGGGAAACTATGGCTACACCTTC
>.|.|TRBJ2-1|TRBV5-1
CASSWSLNEQFF
TGCGCCAGCAGCTGGAGTTTGAATGAGCAGTTCTTC
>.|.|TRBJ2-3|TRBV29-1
CSVRSSTDTQYF
TGCAGCGTTAGGTCTAGCACAGATACGCAGTATTTT